Listed below are T cell receptor beta chains from one sample, sequenced in a study of shared clonotypes between healthy human individuals. Only in-frame clones appear in the TCRdb table, and some are missing; sequencing was by immunoSEQ multiplex PCR. The sample holds under 750,000 clones, about two thirds seen once. The sample taken for sequencing was memory CD4+ T cells sorted from blood. Every receptor here comes from a woman in her twenties or thirties in good health. Each CDR3 is given with its conserved first and last residue. D genes are given only for firm matches. Clone size is shown for a subset of rows, as once, few, many or a class of expanded clone.

v_call	d_call	j_call	clone_size	cdr3_aa	cdr3_nt
TRBV2	TRBD1	TRBJ1-1	-	CASSDLGQGALTEAFF	TGTGCCAGCAGTGATCTCGGACAGGGGGCCCTCACTGAAGCTTTCTTT
TRBV7-9	-	TRBJ2-7	-	CASSNNRVAYEQYF	TGTGCCAGCAGCAATAACAGGGTAGCCTACGAGCAGTACTTC
TRBV7-6	TRBD2	TRBJ2-1	-	CASSRWTSGTNEQFF	TGTGCCAGCAGCCGATGGACTAGCGGGACTAATGAGCAGTTCTTC
TRBV10-2	-	TRBJ2-5	few	CASSDYPNQETQYF	TGCGCCAGCAGTGACTACCCGAACCAAGAGACCCAGTACTTC
TRBV29-1	-	TRBJ2-6	-	CSVGGGANVLTF	TGCAGCGTTGGGGGTGGGGCCAACGTCCTGACTTTC
TRBV11-1	-	TRBJ2-3	-	CASSSLGGLGTDTQYF	TGTGCCAGCAGCTCCTTGGGGGGCCTCGGGACAGATACGCAGTATTTT
TRBV18	-	TRBJ1-5	-	CASSPGSGNQPQHF	TGTGCCAGCTCACCAGGGTCAGGAAATCAGCCCCAGCATTTT
TRBV6-4	-	TRBJ1-4	-	CASSGGGGPGVGLFF	TGTGCCAGCAGCGGTGGGGGGGGCCCTGGAGTAGGACTGTTTTTT
TRBV6-6	-	TRBJ1-1	-	CASSRAKMGTEAFF	TGTGCCAGCAGTAGGGCCAAGATGGGGACTGAAGCTTTCTTT
TRBV7-2	TRBD2	TRBJ2-1	-	CASSLRGGSLHNEQFF	TGTGCCAGCAGCTTGAGGGGCGGGAGTCTCCACAATGAGCAGTTCTTC
TRBV7-8	-	TRBJ2-2	-	CASSLLNTGELFF	TGTGCCAGCAGCCTTCTAAACACCGGGGAGCTGTTTTTT
TRBV2	-	TRBJ2-5	-	CASTSGLETQYF	TGTGCCAGCACCTCGGGACTAGAGACCCAGTACTTC
TRBV29-1	-	TRBJ1-1	-	CSVDVGGNTEAFF	TGCAGCGTTGACGTAGGTGGGAACACTGAAGCTTTCTTT
TRBV6-1	-	TRBJ2-5	few	CASSWSRSETQYF	TGTGCCAGCAGTTGGTCTAGATCTGAGACCCAGTACTTC
TRBV28	TRBD1	TRBJ1-5	-	CASKDRGGNQPQHF	TGTGCCAGCAAAGACAGGGGAGGCAATCAGCCCCAGCATTTT
TRBV10-3	-	TRBJ1-2	few	CAISESNYGYTF	TGTGCCATCAGTGAGTCAAACTATGGCTACACCTTC
TRBV20-1	-	TRBJ2-3	-	CSASWTDTQYF	TGCAGTGCTAGCTGGACAGATACGCAGTATTTT
TRBV19	-	TRBJ1-2	-	CASSTPYMDGSYGYTF	TGTGCCAGTAGTACCCCTTATATGGACGGAAGCTATGGCTACACCTTC
TRBV30	-	TRBJ2-2	once	CAWSLTPGAHAGELFF	TGTGCCTGGAGTCTCACTCCGGGGGCACACGCCGGGGAGCTGTTTTTT
TRBV11-1	TRBD1	TRBJ1-2	few	CASSPTGGTSYGYTF	TGTGCCAGCAGCCCAACAGGGGGCACCAGCTATGGCTACACCTTC
TRBV7-6	-	TRBJ2-2	-	CASSPQPNTGELFF	TGTGCCAGCAGCCCCCAGCCGAACACCGGGGAGCTGTTTTTT
TRBV28	TRBD1	TRBJ2-7	-	CASSPRDRGRYEQYF	TGTGCCAGCAGTCCCCGGGACAGGGGACGCTACGAGCAGTACTTC
TRBV7-3	TRBD2	TRBJ2-1	few	CASSPGLAGGNEQFF	TGTGCCAGCAGCCCAGGACTAGCGGGAGGGAATGAGCAGTTCTTC
TRBV12-5	TRBD2	TRBJ2-2	-	CASGLVLAGGPNTGELFF	TGTGCTAGTGGTTTGGTACTAGCGGGAGGGCCGAACACCGGGGAGCTGTTTTTT
TRBV10-3	-	TRBJ1-1	-	CAISENPGRNTEAFF	TGTGCCATCAGTGAAAACCCCGGTAGGAACACTGAAGCTTTCTTT
TRBV5-1	-	TRBJ2-3	many	CASSQIRDSRTDTQYF	TGCGCCAGCAGCCAAATCCGGGACTCCCGCACAGATACGCAGTATTTT
TRBV7-9	-	TRBJ2-5	once	CASSPGRFQETQYF	TGTGCCAGCAGCCCCGGACGGTTCCAAGAGACCCAGTACTTC
TRBV29-1	TRBD2	TRBJ2-1	few	CSVPAGLAGGYNEQFF	TGCAGCGTCCCGGCTGGACTAGCGGGAGGGTACAATGAGCAGTTCTTC
TRBV6-5	-	TRBJ1-1	once	CASSYARNIEAFF	TGTGCCAGCAGTTACGCGAGGAATATTGAGGCTTTCTTT
TRBV6-5	-	TRBJ1-1	-	CASSDGSVNTEAFF	TGTGCCAGCAGTGACGGCAGCGTGAACACTGAAGCTTTCTTT
TRBV29-1	-	TRBJ2-7	-	CSVGQGPGNEQYF	TGCAGCGTGGGGCAGGGCCCGGGGAACGAGCAGTACTTC
TRBV27	-	TRBJ1-2	-	CASSLFSGGINGYTF	TGTGCCAGCAGTTTATTCTCCGGAGGGATTAATGGCTACACCTTC